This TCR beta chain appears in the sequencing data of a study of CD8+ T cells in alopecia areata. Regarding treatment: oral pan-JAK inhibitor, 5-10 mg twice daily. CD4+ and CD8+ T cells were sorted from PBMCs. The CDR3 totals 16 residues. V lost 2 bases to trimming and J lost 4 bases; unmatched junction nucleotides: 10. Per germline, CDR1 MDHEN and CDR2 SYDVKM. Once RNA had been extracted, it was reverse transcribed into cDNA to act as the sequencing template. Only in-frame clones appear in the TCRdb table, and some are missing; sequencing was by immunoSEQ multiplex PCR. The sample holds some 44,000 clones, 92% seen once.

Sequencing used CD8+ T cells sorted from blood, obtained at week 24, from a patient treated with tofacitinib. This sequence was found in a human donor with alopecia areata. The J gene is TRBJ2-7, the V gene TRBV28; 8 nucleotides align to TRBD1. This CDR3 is CASSLGRDRTGYEQYF. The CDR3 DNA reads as TGTGCCAGCAGTTTAGGGCGGGACAGGACTGGGTACGAGCAGTACTTC. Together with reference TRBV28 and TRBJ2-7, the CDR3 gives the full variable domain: DVKVTQSSRYLVKRTGEKVFLECVQDMDHENMFWYRQDPGLGLRLIYFSYDVKMKEKGDIPEGYSVSREKKERFSLILESASTNQTSMYLCASSLGRDRTGYEQYFGPGTRLTVT.